What follows are 30 T cell receptor beta chains derived from one specimen sequenced in a study of T cell responses to AZD1222 COVID-19 vaccine. Sequenced by immunoSEQ multiplex PCR; TCRdb stores in-frame clones only, minus some. The table has fewer than 140,000 clones, roughly 91% seen once. The input for sequencing was peripheral blood, taken 28 days after the second AZD1222 dose. The receptors were sampled from an adult who received the AZD1222 COVID-19 vaccine.

Written as DNA, the CDR3 is TGTGCCAGCAGCCTAACAGGTTTGCCGCGTGAAAAACTGTTTTTT. Translating gives CASSLTGLPREKLFF. V and J are TRBV7-2 and TRBJ1-4; a possible D gene is TRBD1 (5 bases). The V end was cut by 5 bases, the J end by 7 bases, with 17 bases between. The CDR3 contains 15 residues. Germline CDR1 and CDR2: SGHTA and FQGNSA.

The V and J genes are TRBV3-1 (or the pseudogene TRBV3-2) and TRBJ1-5; D remains ambiguous. This CDR3 region has 15 residues. Germline values: CDR1 LGHDT, CDR2 YNNKEL (reference sequence). Trimming removed 8 bases from V and 0 bases from J, with 14 bases in between. In nucleotides, the CDR3 is TGTGCCAGCGGACCTCGGCCATATAGCAATCAGCCCCAGCATTTT. Its protein product is CASGPRPYSNQPQHF.

V gene TRBV18 combines with J gene TRBJ1-1; a possible D gene is TRBD1 (5 bases). The germline CDR1 and CDR2 sequences are KGHSH and LQKENI. This CDR3 is 14 amino acids long. V was clipped by 2 bases and J by 3 bases, with 10 bases between them. The CDR3 sequence is CASSPAGGDTEAFF. In DNA, the CDR3 is TGTGCCAGCTCACCAGCAGGAGGGGACACTGAAGCTTTCTTT.

The chain uses TRBV7-6 and TRBJ1-1, with no clear D. V was shortened by 4 bases and J by 5 bases, with 8 bases between the two germline ends. The germline CDR1 and CDR2 sequences are SGHVS and FNYEAQ. CDR3 size: 12 residues. The CDR3 bases are TGTGCCAGCAGCTCGTCGGGGACTGAAGCTTTCTTT. This codes for CASSSSGTEAFF. Based on the CDR3 plus reference TRBV7-6 and TRBJ1-1, the full variable domain is GAGVSQSPRYKVTKRGQDVALRCDPISGHVSLYWYRQALGQGPEFLTYFNYEAQQDKSGLPNDRFSAERPEGSISTLTIQRTEQRDSAMYRCASSSSGTEAFFGQGTRLTVV.

V and J are TRBV7-2 and TRBJ1-1, with TRBD1 as a possible D gene (6 bases). V was trimmed by 5 bases and J by 4 bases, leaving 14 bases between them. From germline, CDR1 is SGHTA and CDR2 FQGNSA. CDR3 size: 14 residues. CDR3 coding DNA: TGTGCCAGCAGCATTAACAGGGTCTCCACTGAAGCTTTCTTT. The encoded protein is CASSINRVSTEAFF.

This chain uses TRBV19 with TRBJ2-2; D not certain. Per germline, CDR1 LNHDA and CDR2 SQIVND (reference sequence). Trimming pared 2 bases from V and 3 bases from J, leaving 10 bases between. The CDR3 loop spans 15 amino acids. The CDR3 loop is CASSISNSHTGELFF. CDR3 bases: TGTGCCAGTAGTATATCCAACTCCCACACCGGGGAGCTGTTTTTT.

This chain uses TRBV27 with TRBJ1-6; perhaps TRBD1 as D (5 bases). Per the germline V gene, CDR1 is MNHEY and CDR2 is SMNVEV (reference sequence). Trimming took 6 bases from V and 10 from J, leaving 19 bases between them. The CDR3 covers 15 residues. The CDR3 spells CASSPLAGPVSPLHF. The CDR3 bases are TGTGCCAGCAGCCCCCTTGCGGGGCCGGTCTCACCCCTCCACTTT.

This clone was detected many times. This sequence joins TRBV4-3 and TRBJ2-6; no definite D call. The CDR3 extends over 16 amino acids. With 0 bases removed from V and 3 bases from J, the gap between germline ends came to 9 bases. Germline loops: CDR1 LGHNA, CDR2 YSLEER. The CDR3 spells CASSQERWSGANVLTF. The CDR3 DNA follows: TGCGCCAGCAGCCAAGAACGCTGGAGTGGGGCCAACGTCCTGACTTTC.

This clone was seen a handful of times. V usage is TRBV10-1 and J usage is TRBJ1-1; the D gene is possibly TRBD1 (6 bases). The length of the CDR3 is 16 residues. CDR1 and CDR2 from the germline V gene are WNHNN and SYGVQD (reference sequence). V lost 4 bases, J lost 0 bases, and 15 bases lay in between. The DNA for the CDR3 is TGCGCCAGCAGTGGCGACCTGGACAGACTGAACACTGAAGCTTTCTTT. Translating it yields CASSGDLDRLNTEAFF.

The J gene is TRBJ2-4, the V gene TRBV6-1; unclear D gene. CDR3 length: 16 amino acids. Trimming left V 4 bases short and J 0 bases short, with 13 bases between. Germline V gene data show CDR1 as MNHNS and CDR2 as SASEGT. This CDR3 is CASSARASLAKNIQYF. CDR3 in DNA: TGTGCCAGCAGTGCCAGAGCTTCCTTAGCCAAAAACATTCAGTACTTC.

The chain employs TRBV29-1 and TRBJ1-3, with D hard to call. In germline, CDR1 is SQVTM, CDR2 ANQGSEA. The length of the CDR3 is 13 residues. V was trimmed by 1 base and J by 0 bases, leaving 4 bases between them. CDR3 region: CSVEGNSGNTIYF. In nucleotides, the CDR3 is TGCAGCGTTGAAGGGAACTCTGGAAACACCATATATTTT.

The rearrangement joins TRBV6-5 to TRBJ1-1; 11 nucleotides match TRBD1. With 7 bases clipped from V and 6 bases from J, the junction kept 7 bases outside the gene matches. The CDR3 totals 14 residues. Germline V CDR1 and CDR2: MNHEY, SVGAGI. The chain's CDR3 is CASKWGQGGAEAFF. The DNA of the CDR3 is TGTGCCAGCAAATGGGGACAGGGGGGCGCTGAAGCTTTCTTT.

The rearrangement joins TRBV2 to TRBJ1-2; 11 nucleotides match TRBD1. Germline V gene data show CDR1 as SNHLY and CDR2 as FYNNEI. The V and J ends lost 7 bases and 4 bases, in that order; junction bases with no gene match: 11. The CDR3 is made up of 16 amino acids. CDR3 DNA sequence: TGTGCCAGCACCGGGACAGGGGGTGAGGTGGGCTATGGCTACACCTTC. Translated: CASTGTGGEVGYGYTF.

J is TRBJ2-3 and V is TRBV7-6; 8 nucleotides agree with TRBD2. J gave up 2 bases and V 1 base, and 11 bases lay outside the gene matches. CDR3 length: 18 amino acids. Germline loops: CDR1 SGHVS, CDR2 FNYEAQ. The chain's CDR3 is CASSLEAGLGSSTDTQYF. The CDR3 DNA follows: TGTGCCAGCAGCTTAGAGGCGGGACTAGGGTCCTCCACAGATACGCAGTATTTT.

This clone was observed a single time. The chain combines TRBV5-6 with TRBJ2-2; D unresolved. The germline V gene encodes CDR1 SGHDT and CDR2 YYEEEE. This CDR3 has 14 amino acids. V lost 0 bases, J lost 8 bases, and 11 bases lay in between. CDR3 DNA sequence: TGTGCCAGCAGCTTGGGGGCACCTATAGGGGAGCTGTTTTTT. This translates into CASSLGAPIGELFF.

The chain joins TRBV3-1 (or the pseudogene TRBV3-2) to TRBJ1-2; D is unresolved. Looked up from germline, CDR1 is LGHDT and CDR2 is YNNKEL (reference sequence). Trimming cost V 7 bases and J 4 bases, with 16 bases left between them. The CDR3 is 14 amino acids. The CDR3 DNA reads TGTGCCAGCACGAACCGTGGGCGCACCTATGGCTACACCTTC. Its translation: CASTNRGRTYGYTF.

This clone was seen more than once but under ten times. The rearrangement uses TRBV7-8 and TRBJ2-1, with 9 nucleotides matching TRBD2. CDR1 and CDR2 (germline): SGHVS, FQNEAQ. The CDR3 sequence is 14 residues long. Germline trimming cut 5 bases from V and 4 bases from J; bases unmatched to any gene: 3. CDR3 region: CASSQSGGYNEQFF. CDR3 bases: TGTGCCAGCAGCCAAAGCGGGGGGTACAATGAGCAGTTCTTC.

This clone is a singleton in its sample. The V and J genes are TRBV6-2 or TRBV6-3 and TRBJ2-6, with a weak D call TRBD2 (5 bases). The V gene lost 2 bases and the J gene lost 3 bases, with 8 bases spanning the gap. Germline CDR1 and CDR2: MNHEY and SVGEGT. The CDR3 contains 15 residues. The CDR3 bases are TGTGCCAGCAGTTACCCGAGGGTTGGGGCCAACGTCCTGACTTTC. It codes for CASSYPRVGANVLTF.

The chain employs TRBV5-1 and TRBJ1-6; the D gene is possibly TRBD1 (5 bases). Trimming pared 4 bases from V and 11 bases from J, leaving 19 bases between. CDR1 is SGHRS, CDR2 YFSETQ, per germline. CDR3 length equals 15 residues. The CDR3 DNA sequence: TGCGCCAGCAGCCCCCCTGGGGGTGGAGGGACACCCCTCCACTTT. Its protein product is CASSPPGGGGTPLHF.

This clone appeared a single time. The chain employs TRBV19 and TRBJ2-7; 8 bases map to TRBD1. The V and J ends lost 6 bases and 0 bases, in that order; junction bases with no gene match: 4. Per germline, CDR1 LNHDA and CDR2 SQIVND (reference sequence). This CDR3 has 14 amino acids. The CDR3 bases are TGTGCCAGTAGCAGACAGGGGTCCTCCTACGAGCAGTACTTC. Amino acid sequence: CASSRQGSSYEQYF.

The gene calls are TRBV7-9 and TRBJ1-5, with 9 bases fitting TRBD1. The CDR3 loop spans 17 amino acids. The J segment lost 2 bases and the V segment lost 4 bases, leaving 9 bases of the junction unmatched. Germline loops: CDR1 SEHNR, CDR2 FQNEAQ (reference sequence). CDR3 amino acids: CASSSSTGGMGNQPQHF. CDR3 coding DNA: TGTGCCAGCAGCTCCTCCACAGGGGGCATGGGCAATCAGCCCCAGCATTTT.

This chain links TRBV3-1 (or the pseudogene TRBV3-2) with TRBJ2-7; the D gene is possibly TRBD2 (5 bases). From germline, CDR1 is LGHDT and CDR2 YNNKEL (reference sequence). This CDR3 is built from 17 residues. With 4 bases removed from V and 0 bases from J, the gap between germline ends came to 19 bases. CDR3 nucleotides: TGTGCCAGCAGCCTAACTTCGGGGTTGGGGAGCTCCTACGAGCAGTACTTC. Translation: CASSLTSGLGSSYEQYF.

The V call is TRBV9, the J call TRBJ2-7; no firm D call. The V end lost 0 bases, the J end lost 2 bases, and 9 bases lay between the germline ends. CDR3 size: 14 residues. Germline V CDR1 and CDR2: SGDLS, YYNGEE. CDR3 amino acids: CASSVGGNPYEQYF. The CDR3 nucleotides read TGTGCCAGCAGCGTAGGAGGAAACCCCTACGAGCAGTACTTC.

The rearrangement joins TRBV10-3 to TRBJ2-1; TRBD2 matches at 8 bases. V was clipped by 0 bases and J by 3 bases; unmatched bases: 4. Germline V CDR1 and CDR2: ENHRY, SYGVKD. This CDR3 has 16 amino acids. The DNA for the CDR3 is TGTGCCATCAGTGAGTCCTTCGCGGGGGGCTACAATGAGCAGTTCTTC. Protein product: CAISESFAGGYNEQFF.

This clone was found once. The rearrangement uses TRBV9 and TRBJ2-1; TRBD2 agrees at 13 bases. The V gene end was trimmed by 3 bases and the J gene end by 9 bases; junction bases not matched to a gene: 9. The CDR3 has 16 residues. CDR1 and CDR2 from the germline V gene are SGDLS and YYNGEE. CDR3 coding DNA: TGTGCCAGCAGCGCACCCGGGACTAGCGGGACCGCTGAGCAGTTCTTC. Residues: CASSAPGTSGTAEQFF.

This clone was observed once. The chain uses TRBV6-4 and TRBJ2-1, with 13 positions matching TRBD2. With 2 bases clipped from V and 7 bases from J, the junction kept 5 bases outside the gene matches. The CDR3 length is 16 residues. Germline V gives CDR1 MRHNA, CDR2 SNTAGT. The CDR3 region has the DNA TGTGCCAGCAGTGACACCGGACTAGCGGGGGAGAATGAGCAGTTCTTC. Protein product: CASSDTGLAGENEQFF.

V usage is TRBV12-5 and J usage is TRBJ1-1; 7 nucleotides line up with TRBD1. V dropped 4 bases and J dropped 3; count of bases not matched to a gene: 5. The CDR3 consists of 14 residues. The V gene's germline CDR1 is LGHNT and CDR2 FRNRAP. The CDR3 loop reads CASGWDSGYTEAFF. In DNA, the CDR3 is TGTGCTAGTGGTTGGGACAGCGGCTACACTGAAGCTTTCTTT.

The rearrangement joins TRBV19 to TRBJ1-6; TRBD1 aligns across 7 bases. V gave up 7 bases and J gave up 9 bases; unmatched junction bases: 9. There are 14 residues in the CDR3. Germline-derived CDR1 and CDR2 are LNHDA and SQIVND (reference sequence). The CDR3 reads CASTLTGYGSPLHF. CDR3 DNA sequence: TGTGCCAGTACCTTGACAGGGTACGGTTCACCCCTCCACTTT.

The table lists this clone with a count of one. V usage is TRBV2 and J usage is TRBJ2-2; TRBD1 is a possible D gene (5 bases). CDR3 length equals 15 residues. V lost 8 bases and J lost 4, with 17 bases in between. Germline CDR1 SNHLY, CDR2 FYNNEI. CDR3 DNA: TGTGCCAGCGTAAGGCAGGGTCGTTCCACCGGGGAGCTGTTTTTT. Translation gives CASVRQGRSTGELFF.

The rearrangement uses TRBV15 and TRBJ2-1; a weak D match, TRBD1 (6 bases). Between the trimmed V and J ends, which lost 1 base and 8 bases, there was a span of 18 bases. CDR1 is LNHNV and CDR2 is YYDKDF in the germline V gene (reference sequence). The CDR3 runs to 16 residues. The CDR3 nucleotides are TGTGCCACCAGCAGAGTTTCGAGCAGGGGCCTCGATGAGCAGTTCTTC. Translated, it gives CATSRVSSRGLDEQFF.